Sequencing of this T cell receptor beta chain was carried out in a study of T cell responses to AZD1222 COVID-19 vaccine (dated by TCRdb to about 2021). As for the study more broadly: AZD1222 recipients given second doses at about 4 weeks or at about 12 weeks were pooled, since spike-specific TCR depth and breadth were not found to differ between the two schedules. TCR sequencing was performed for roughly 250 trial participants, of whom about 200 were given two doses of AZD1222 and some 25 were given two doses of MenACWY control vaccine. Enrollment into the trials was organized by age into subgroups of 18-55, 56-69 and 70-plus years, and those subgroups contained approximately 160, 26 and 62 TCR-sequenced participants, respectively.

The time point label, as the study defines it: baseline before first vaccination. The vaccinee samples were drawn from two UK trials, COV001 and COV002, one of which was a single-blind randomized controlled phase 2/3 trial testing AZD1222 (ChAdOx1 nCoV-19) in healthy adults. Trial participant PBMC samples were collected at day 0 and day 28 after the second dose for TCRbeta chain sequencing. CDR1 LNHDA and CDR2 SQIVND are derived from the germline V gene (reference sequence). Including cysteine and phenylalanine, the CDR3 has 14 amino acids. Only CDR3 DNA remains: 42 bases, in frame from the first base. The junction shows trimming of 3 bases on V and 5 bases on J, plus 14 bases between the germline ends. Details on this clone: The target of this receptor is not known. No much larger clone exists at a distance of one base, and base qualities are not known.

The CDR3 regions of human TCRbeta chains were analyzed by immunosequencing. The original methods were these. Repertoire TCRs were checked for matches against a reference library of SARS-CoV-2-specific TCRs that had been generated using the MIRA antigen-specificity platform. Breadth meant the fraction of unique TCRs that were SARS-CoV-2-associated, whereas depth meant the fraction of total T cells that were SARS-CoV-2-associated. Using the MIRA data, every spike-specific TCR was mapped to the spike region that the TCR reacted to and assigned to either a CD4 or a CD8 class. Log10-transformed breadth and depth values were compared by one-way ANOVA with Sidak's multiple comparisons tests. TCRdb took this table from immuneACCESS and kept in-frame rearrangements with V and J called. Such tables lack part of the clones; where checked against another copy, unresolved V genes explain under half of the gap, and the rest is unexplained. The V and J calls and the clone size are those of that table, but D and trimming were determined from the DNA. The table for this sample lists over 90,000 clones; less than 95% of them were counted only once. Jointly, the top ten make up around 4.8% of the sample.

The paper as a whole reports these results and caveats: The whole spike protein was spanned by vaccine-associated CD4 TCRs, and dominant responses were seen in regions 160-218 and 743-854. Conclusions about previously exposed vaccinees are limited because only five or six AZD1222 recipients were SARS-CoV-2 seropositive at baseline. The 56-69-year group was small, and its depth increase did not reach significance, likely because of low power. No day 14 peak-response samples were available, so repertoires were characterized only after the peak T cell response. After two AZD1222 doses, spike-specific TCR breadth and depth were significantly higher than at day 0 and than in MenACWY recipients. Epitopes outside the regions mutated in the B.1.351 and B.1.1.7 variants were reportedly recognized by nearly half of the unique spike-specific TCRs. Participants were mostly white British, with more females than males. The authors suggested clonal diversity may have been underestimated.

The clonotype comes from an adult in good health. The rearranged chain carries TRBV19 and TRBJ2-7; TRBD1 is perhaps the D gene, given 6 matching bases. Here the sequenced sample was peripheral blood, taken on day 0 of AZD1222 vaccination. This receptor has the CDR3 CASSMRRQADEQYF. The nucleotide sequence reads TGTGCCAGTAGTATGAGGCGACAGGCCGACGAGCAGTACTTC.